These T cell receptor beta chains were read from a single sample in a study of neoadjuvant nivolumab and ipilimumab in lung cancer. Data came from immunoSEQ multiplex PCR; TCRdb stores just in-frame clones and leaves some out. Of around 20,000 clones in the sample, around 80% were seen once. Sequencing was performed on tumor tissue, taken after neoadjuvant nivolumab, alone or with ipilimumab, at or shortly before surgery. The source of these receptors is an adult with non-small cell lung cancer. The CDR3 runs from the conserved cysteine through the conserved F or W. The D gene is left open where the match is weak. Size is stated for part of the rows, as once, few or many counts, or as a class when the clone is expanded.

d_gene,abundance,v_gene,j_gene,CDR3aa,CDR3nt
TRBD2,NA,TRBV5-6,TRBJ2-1,CASGGRGLAGGSYNEQFF,TGTGCCAGCGGGGGGAGGGGACTAGCGGGAGGGTCATACAATGAGCAGTTCTTC
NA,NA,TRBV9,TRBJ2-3,CASSVGLDPTDTQYF,TGTGCCAGCAGCGTAGGACTGGACCCCACAGATACGCAGTATTTT
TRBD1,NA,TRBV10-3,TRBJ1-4,CAISESGGLEKLFF,TGTGCCATCAGTGAGTCAGGGGGCCTAGAAAAACTGTTTTTT
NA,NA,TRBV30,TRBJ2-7,CAWNRVLHEQYF,TGTGCCTGGAACAGGGTTCTCCACGAGCAGTACTTC
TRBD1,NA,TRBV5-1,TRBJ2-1,CASSPDRGNEQFF,TGCGCCAGCAGCCCGGACAGGGGCAATGAGCAGTTCTTC
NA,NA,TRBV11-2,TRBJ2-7,CASSPEGLFVSSYEQYF,TGTGCCAGCAGCCCGGAGGGACTTTTTGTTAGCTCCTACGAGCAGTACTTC
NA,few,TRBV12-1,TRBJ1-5,CASSPWTVSRGSQPQHF,TGTGCCAGCAGCCCTTGGACAGTCTCCCGAGGAAGTCAGCCCCAGCATTTT
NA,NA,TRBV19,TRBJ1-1,CASSMKGDTEAFF,TGTGCCAGTAGTATGAAGGGGGACACTGAAGCTTTCTTT
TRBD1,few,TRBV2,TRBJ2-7,CASSEAGTERYEQYF,TGTGCCAGCAGTGAAGCGGGGACAGAGCGCTACGAGCAGTACTTC
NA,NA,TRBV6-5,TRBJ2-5,CASSYRRSYQETQYF,TGTGCCAGCAGTTACCGGCGGAGCTACCAAGAGACCCAGTACTTC
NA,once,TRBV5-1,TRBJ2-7,CASSRGELYEQYF,TGCGCCAGCAGTAGGGGGGAACTCTACGAGCAGTACTTC
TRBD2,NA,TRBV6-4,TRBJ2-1,CASSDSGLARVNEQFF,TGTGCCAGCAGTGACTCGGGACTAGCTAGGGTCAATGAGCAGTTCTTC
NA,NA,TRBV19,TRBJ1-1,CASRGDPQLEAFF,TGTGCCAGTAGGGGGGACCCTCAACTTGAAGCTTTCTTT
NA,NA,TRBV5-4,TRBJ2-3,CASAMESGTDTQYF,TGTGCCAGCGCAATGGAGTCGGGCACAGATACGCAGTATTTT
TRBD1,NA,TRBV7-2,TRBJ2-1,CASSLGQGRMNEQFF,TGTGCCAGCAGCTTAGGACAGGGGAGGATGAATGAGCAGTTCTTC
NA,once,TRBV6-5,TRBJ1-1,CASSRSMNTEAFF,TGTGCCAGCAGTAGGTCGATGAACACTGAAGCTTTCTTT
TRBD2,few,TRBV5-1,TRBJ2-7,CASRLSGLAGHEQYF,TGCGCCAGCAGGCTCTCGGGACTAGCGGGACATGAGCAGTACTTC
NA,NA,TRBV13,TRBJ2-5,CASNRGTGETQYF,TGTGCCAGCAATAGAGGAACGGGAGAGACCCAGTACTTC
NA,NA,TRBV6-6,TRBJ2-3,CASSYQAGGSTDTQYF,TGTGCCAGCAGTTACCAGGCCGGGGGAAGCACAGATACGCAGTATTTT
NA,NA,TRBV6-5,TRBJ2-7,CASSYWAETDNYEQYF,TGTGCCAGCAGTTACTGGGCGGAAACGGACAACTACGAGCAGTACTTC
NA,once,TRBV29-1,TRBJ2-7,CSVALLGQNLYEQYF,TGCAGCGTTGCTCTATTGGGTCAGAATCTCTACGAGCAGTACTTC
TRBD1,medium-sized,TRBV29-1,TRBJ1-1,CSGTDRSEAFF,TGCAGCGGGACGGACAGGAGTGAAGCTTTCTTT
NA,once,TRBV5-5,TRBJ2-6,CASSFGRWGGANVLTF,TGTGCCAGCAGCTTTGGGCGGTGGGGTGGGGCCAACGTCCTGACTTTC
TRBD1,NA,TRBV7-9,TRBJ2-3,CASSLRQGYPTDTQYF,TGTGCCAGCAGCTTAAGACAGGGTTACCCCACAGATACGCAGTATTTT
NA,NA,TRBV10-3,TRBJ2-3,CAIRAGTAGTDTQYF,TGTGCCATCAGGGCTGGGACGGCCGGCACAGATACGCAGTATTTT
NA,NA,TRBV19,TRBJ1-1,CASSTIGVNTEAFF,TGTGCCAGTAGTACCATAGGGGTGAACACTGAAGCTTTCTTT
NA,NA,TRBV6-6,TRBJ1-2,CASSPTGNYGYTF,TGTGCCAGCAGTCCTACAGGGAACTATGGCTACACCTTC
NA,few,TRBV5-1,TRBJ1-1,CASSLDAGRNTEAFF,TGCGCCAGCAGCTTGGATGCAGGACGGAACACTGAAGCTTTCTTT
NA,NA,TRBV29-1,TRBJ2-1,CSALTGSSYNEQFF,TGCAGCGCACTGACGGGGAGCTCCTACAATGAGCAGTTCTTC
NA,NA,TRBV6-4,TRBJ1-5,CASSLQGQPQHF,TGTGCCAGCAGTCTACAGGGACAGCCCCAGCATTTT
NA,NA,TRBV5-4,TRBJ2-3,CASSFPSGPDTQYF,TGTGCCAGCAGCTTCCCCTCAGGGCCAGATACGCAGTATTTT
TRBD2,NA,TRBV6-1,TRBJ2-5,CASSEWLAGTQYF,TGTGCCAGCAGTGAGTGGCTAGCGGGGACCCAGTACTTC
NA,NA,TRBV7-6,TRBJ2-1,CASSLVTGEQFF,TGTGCCAGCAGCTTAGTAACAGGCGAGCAGTTCTTC
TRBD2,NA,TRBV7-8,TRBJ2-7,CASSLAGGPDSSYEQYF,TGTGCCAGCAGCCTAGCGGGAGGACCGGATAGCTCCTACGAGCAGTACTTC
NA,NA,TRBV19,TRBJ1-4,CASIDKQGVNEKLFF,TGTGCCAGTATCGATAAACAGGGCGTCAATGAAAAACTGTTTTTT
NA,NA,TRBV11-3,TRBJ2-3,CASQGWDTDTQYF,TGTGCCAGTCAGGGGTGGGACACAGATACGCAGTATTTT
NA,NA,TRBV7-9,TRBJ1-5,CASSLDNSNQPQHF,TGTGCCAGCAGCTTAGATAACAGCAATCAGCCCCAGCATTTT
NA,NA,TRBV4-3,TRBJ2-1,CASSQVSGMNEQFF,TGCGCCAGCAGCCAAGTATCAGGGATGAATGAGCAGTTCTTC
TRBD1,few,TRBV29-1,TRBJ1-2,CSVATGGAIYGYTF,TGCAGCGTCGCGACAGGGGGCGCGATCTATGGCTACACCTTC
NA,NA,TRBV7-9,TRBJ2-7,CASSFGSGAEQYF,TGTGCCAGCAGCTTCGGGTCAGGAGCCGAGCAGTACTTC
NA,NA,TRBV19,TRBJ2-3,CASRQSTDTQYF,TGTGCCAGTAGACAGAGCACAGATACGCAGTATTTT
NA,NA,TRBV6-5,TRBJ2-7,CASSYSRGEQYF,TGTGCCAGCAGTTACAGCCGGGGGGAGCAGTACTTC
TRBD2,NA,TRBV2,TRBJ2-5,CASSEIAGGPQETQYF,TGTGCCAGCAGTGAGATAGCGGGAGGTCCCCAAGAGACCCAGTACTTC
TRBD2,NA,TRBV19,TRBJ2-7,CASSTGTGLAGGPEYF,TGTGCCAGTAGTACAGGGACAGGACTAGCGGGAGGGCCAGAGTACTTC
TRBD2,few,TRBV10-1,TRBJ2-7,CASLGTSQNEQYF,TGCGCCAGCCTAGGGACTAGCCAAAACGAGCAGTACTTC